The rows below give T cell receptor beta chains drawn from one sample of a study of blood T cell repertoires in COVID-19. TCRdb keeps only in-frame clones here, not all; method: immunoSEQ multiplex PCR. The table includes over 75,000 clones, around 79% detected once. The source material was peripheral blood. These receptor sequences come from a human donor in a cohort sampled during active COVID-19. The CDR3 runs from the conserved cysteine through the conserved F or W. D genes are given only for firm matches. The size field is filled for only some rows; it gives once, few, many or a size class.

d_call	v_call	j_call	clone_size	cdr3_nt	cdr3_aa
NA	TRBV11-2	TRBJ2-2	NA	TGTGCCAGCACCACGGACAGCACCGGGGAGCTGTTTTTT	CASTTDSTGELFF
NA	TRBV4-1	TRBJ1-1	NA	TGCGCCAGCAGCCAGTGGGGCAGGGGATACACTGAAGCTTTCTTT	CASSQWGRGYTEAFF
NA	TRBV2	TRBJ1-5	NA	TGTGCCAGCAGCCGTAGTACAGGGATTAGCAATCAGCCCCAGCATTTT	CASSRSTGISNQPQHF
TRBD1	TRBV9	TRBJ2-3	NA	TGTGCCAGCAGCACCTGGACAGGGTCAGATACGCAGTATTTT	CASSTWTGSDTQYF
TRBD2	TRBV3-1/TRBV3-2	TRBJ2-1	once	TGTGCCAGCAGCCAAGGACTAGCGGGACTAACCTCCTACAATGAGCAGTTCTTC	CASSQGLAGLTSYNEQFF
TRBD1	TRBV24-1	TRBJ2-3	NA	TGTGCCACCAGTAGGGGGGACAGGATACCTTCAGATACGCAGTATTTT	CATSRGDRIPSDTQYF
NA	TRBV25-1	TRBJ1-2	NA	TGTGCCAGCAGTGAACAGGAAGGCTATGGCTACACCTTC	CASSEQEGYGYTF
NA	TRBV29-1	TRBJ1-2	NA	TGCAGCGTACGGGAAAACTATGGCTACACCTTC	CSVRENYGYTF
NA	TRBV4-1	TRBJ2-1	NA	TGCGCCAGCAGCCAAGAGAGGGCTTACATATACAATGAGCAGTTCTTC	CASSQERAYIYNEQFF
NA	TRBV7-9	TRBJ2-1	NA	TGTGCCAGCAGCTCAGAATACAATGAGCAGTTCTTC	CASSSEYNEQFF
TRBD1	TRBV5-1	TRBJ1-4	NA	TGCGCCAGCAGCTTTCAGACAGGGGCTGAAAAACTGTTTTTT	CASSFQTGAEKLFF
NA	TRBV5-4	TRBJ1-2	NA	TGTGCCAGCAGCTTGAGCGCCGGGGAGTCTTACTATGGCTACACCTTC	CASSLSAGESYYGYTF
NA	TRBV28	TRBJ2-3	NA	TGTGCCAGCAGTTTAACTGGCAGCGATGCTACGCAGTATTTT	CASSLTGSDATQYF
TRBD1	TRBV5-4	TRBJ1-2	NA	TGTGCCAGCAGCTTGGGGACAGGGGTCTCGCTCGATGGCTACACCTTC	CASSLGTGVSLDGYTF
NA	TRBV18	TRBJ2-5	once	TGTGCCAGCTCCAAAACCGGGGAGACCCAGTACTTC	CASSKTGETQYF
TRBD1	TRBV4-1	TRBJ2-2	NA	TGCGCCAGCAGCCAACTACCGCAGGGACAGGGGCACACCGGGGAGCTGTTTTTT	CASSQLPQGQGHTGELFF
TRBD2	TRBV29-1	TRBJ2-7	few	TGCAGCGTCAAGACTAGCGGGGGGACCTACGAGCAGTACTTC	CSVKTSGGTYEQYF
NA	TRBV6-1	TRBJ2-7	NA	TGTGCCAGCAGTGAAGAAGTAGTTTCCAACTACGAGCAGTACTTC	CASSEEVVSNYEQYF
NA	TRBV14	TRBJ1-1	NA	TGTGCCAGCAGCCAAGCATCTAGGGGGACGGTGAACACTGAAGCTTTCTTT	CASSQASRGTVNTEAFF
NA	TRBV19	TRBJ1-5	NA	TGTGCCAGTAGTGTCGCGGGGTCGGGCGGTCAGCCCCAGCATTTT	CASSVAGSGGQPQHF
TRBD1	TRBV7-2	TRBJ2-7	few	TGTGCCAGCAGCCCAGCCGGGACAGGGGAGACCTACGAGCAGTACTTC	CASSPAGTGETYEQYF
NA	TRBV6-5	TRBJ2-1	few	TGTGCCAGCACCCCGAGCTCCTACAATGAGCAGTTCTTC	CASTPSSYNEQFF
TRBD1	TRBV4-1	TRBJ2-1	NA	TGCGCCAGCAGCCAAGTCGCGACAGGGATCAATGAGCAGTTCTTC	CASSQVATGINEQFF
NA	TRBV5-1	TRBJ1-2	NA	TGCGCCAGCAGCTTGGGGACAGCCGTAATCTATGGCTACACCTTC	CASSLGTAVIYGYTF
NA	TRBV12-3/TRBV12-4	TRBJ2-3	NA	TGTGCCAGCAGCCCCAGGGATACGCAGTATTTT	CASSPRDTQYF
NA	TRBV6-2/TRBV6-3	TRBJ2-3	NA	TGTGCCAGCAGTTACTCGAAAGCCGATACGCAGTATTTT	CASSYSKADTQYF
TRBD1	TRBV19	TRBJ2-3	NA	TGTGCCAGTAGCCGTACCCTGGGACAGTCACGGTATTTT	CASSRTLGQSRYF
NA	TRBV6-5	TRBJ1-1	NA	TGTGCCAGCATGTACGGGGGGGGGACTGAAGCTTTCTTT	CASMYGGGTEAFF
TRBD2	TRBV6-2/TRBV6-3	TRBJ2-3	NA	TGTGCCAGCAGTTACGGGTTAGCGGGAGTAGACACAGATACGCAGTATTTT	CASSYGLAGVDTDTQYF
NA	TRBV30	TRBJ2-7	NA	TGTGCCTGGACAGGTGATTCCTACGAGCAGTACTTC	CAWTGDSYEQYF
TRBD1	TRBV19	TRBJ1-4	NA	TGTGCCAGTACCCGGGACAGGGTTAATGAAAAACTGTTTTTT	CASTRDRVNEKLFF
NA	TRBV10-2	TRBJ1-1	NA	TGCGCCAGCAGTGACTCAGTCATTGCAGGCGAAGCTTTCTTT	CASSDSVIAGEAFF
NA	TRBV4-1	TRBJ2-6	few	TGCGCCAGCAGCCAAGTGGGACTCGGGAGAAAGTCTGGGGCCAACGTCCTGACTTTC	CASSQVGLGRKSGANVLTF
TRBD2	TRBV7-6	TRBJ2-3	NA	TGTGCCAGCAGCCCAGCGGGGGTTACACAAGATACGCAGTATTTT	CASSPAGVTQDTQYF
TRBD1	TRBV24-1	TRBJ2-1	NA	TGTGCCACCAGTGAGCGGACAGGGGGCAATGAGCAGTTCTTC	CATSERTGGNEQFF
NA	TRBV7-9	TRBJ2-1	large	TGTGCCAGCACCCTGGGGGCGGACGAGCAGTTCTTC	CASTLGADEQFF
TRBD1	TRBV27	TRBJ1-1	NA	TGTGCCAGCAGTTTATTAGGGGACAGGGGAACTGAAGCTTTCTTT	CASSLLGDRGTEAFF
NA	TRBV19	TRBJ1-1	once	TGTGCCAGTAGTATAGCGGCGGGTGAAGCTTTCTTT	CASSIAAGEAFF
NA	TRBV10-3	TRBJ1-3	NA	TGTGCCATCAGTGAGGGCGGAAACACCATATATTTT	CAISEGGNTIYF
NA	TRBV9	TRBJ2-2	NA	TGTGCCAGCAGCGTAGCGGGAGCCAGGGACACCGGGGAGCTGTTTTTT	CASSVAGARDTGELFF
NA	TRBV6-1	TRBJ1-1	NA	TGTGCCAGCAGTGGGGAATCAGGGTTATGGAACACTGAAGCTTTCTTT	CASSGESGLWNTEAFF
NA	TRBV11-3	TRBJ2-5	NA	TGTGCCAGCAGCCACGGACTACAACCTCAAGAGACCCAGTACTTC	CASSHGLQPQETQYF
NA	TRBV6-5	TRBJ1-3	NA	TGTGCCAGCAGTTACGGGGGCCCCTCTGGAAACACCATATATTTT	CASSYGGPSGNTIYF
NA	TRBV4-3	TRBJ2-1	NA	TGCGCCAGCAGCCAAGATACCAGCGGGACATCCTACAATGAGCAGTTCTTC	CASSQDTSGTSYNEQFF
TRBD1	TRBV4-1	TRBJ2-5	NA	TGCGCCAGCAGCCGAGGGACAGGGGCCGGGGAGACCCAGTACTTC	CASSRGTGAGETQYF
NA	TRBV27	TRBJ1-1	few	TGTGCCAGCAGGGCTGAGGGGAGGGTCACTGAAGCTTTCTTT	CASRAEGRVTEAFF
TRBD1	TRBV28	TRBJ1-4	NA	TGTGCCACATACACAGGGGCAACTAATGAAAAACTGTTTTTT	CATYTGATNEKLFF